These 10 T cell receptor beta chains share one sample of origin, sequenced in a study of T cells after yellow fever vaccination. TCRdb redid the calling of the 5' RACE reads with MiXCR, one entry per CDR3 protein. Altogether 300,000 to 400,000 distinct CDR3 sequences are present, around 12% being singletons, with the ten largest covering 3% to 4%. The sample in question was CD4+ T cells sorted from PBMCs, obtained 15 days after the yellow fever booster vaccination. All receptors come from a man between 18 and 29 years old who received the YFV17D yellow fever vaccine.

In its sample, this clonotype was seen a few times. The chain couples TRBV5-4 to TRBJ2-3, with D maybe TRBD2 (6 bases). This CDR3 spans 14 amino acids. Per the germline V gene, CDR1 is SGHNT and CDR2 is YYREEE (reference sequence). V was cut by 5 bases and J by 4 bases, with 14 bases left in between. The CDR3 region has the DNA TGTGCCAGCAGGGAGGACTACCAATCAGATACGCAGTATTTT. It translates to CASREDYQSDTQYF.

The chain is built from TRBV7-2 and TRBJ2-3; unclear D gene. V was shortened by 0 bases and J by 4 bases, with 8 bases between the two germline ends. Germline CDR1 reads SGHTA; CDR2 reads FQGNSA. The CDR3 is 14 amino acids. The CDR3 reads CASSLAFRPDTQYF. The CDR3 nucleotides are TGTGCCAGCAGCTTAGCGTTTAGGCCAGATACGCAGTATTTT. The whole variable domain, remainder taken from reference TRBV7-2 and TRBJ2-3, is GAGVSQSPSNKVTEKGKDVELRCDPISGHTALYWYRQSLGQGLEFLIYFQGNSAPDKSGLPSDRFSAERTGGSVSTLTIQRTQQEDSAVYLCASSLAFRPDTQYFGPGTRLTVL.

In this sample, this clonotype turned up a few times. The rearrangement links TRBV3-1 to TRBJ1-3; the D is unclear. The V and J ends lost 3 bases and 3 bases respectively, with 6 bases between them. Germline V gene lookup returns CDR1 LGHDT and CDR2 YNNKEL (reference sequence). The CDR3 has 13 amino acids. In nucleotides, the CDR3 is TGTGCCAGCAGCCATGGTATTGGAAACACCATATATTTT. Translating it yields CASSHGIGNTIYF.

This clonotype has more than one count but fewer than ten. The rearrangement joins TRBV10-3 to TRBJ1-1; the D is unclear. CDR1 is ENHRY, CDR2 SYGVKD, per germline. V was pared by 5 bases and J by 1 base, with 8 bases between. CDR3 length: 13 residues. CDR3 DNA: TGTGCCATCAGTAACAGCCCGAACACTGAAGCTTTCTTT. It is translated as CAISNSPNTEAFF.

The V and J genes are TRBV4-3 and TRBJ2-3; TRBD2 might be the D (6 bases). With 1 base removed from V and 2 bases from J, the gap between germline ends came to 16 bases. CDR1 and CDR2 (germline): LGHNA, YSLEER. CDR3 length: 17 amino acids. CDR3 nucleotide sequence: TGCGCCAGCAGCCAAGGGGGTAGCGGAGGATACACAGATACGCAGTATTTT. Translating gives CASSQGGSGGYTDTQYF.

This chain's CDR3 is CAISSGNYGYTF. CDR3 bases: TGTGCCATCAGTTCAGGGAACTATGGCTACACCTTC. V usage is TRBV10-3 and J usage is TRBJ1-2, with a possible D match to TRBD1 (5 bases). V lost 5 bases and J lost 2, with 6 bases in between. This CDR3 is built from 12 residues. Germline CDR1 reads ENHRY; CDR2 reads SYGVKD.

J is TRBJ2-3 and V is TRBV5-1, with 7 bases fitting TRBD2. There are 13 residues in the CDR3. V shed 9 bases, J shed 2 bases, and the junction held 6 bases outside the gene matches. Germline CDR1 reads SGHRS; CDR2 reads YFSETQ. The CDR3 sequence: CATSSGYTDTQYF. CDR3 in DNA: TGCGCCACCTCTAGCGGTTACACAGATACGCAGTATTTT.

The genes are TRBV12-3 or TRBV12-4 and TRBJ1-5; tentatively, D is TRBD1 (6 bases). Trimming left V 5 bases short and J 10 bases short, with 12 bases between. The CDR3 has 12 amino acids. The CDR3 nucleotides are TGTGCCAGCAGTGCTGTACAGGGACCCCAGCATTTT. Residues: CASSAVQGPQHF.

A few counts support this clonotype. The chain links TRBV6-1 to TRBJ1-2; 10 bases are shared with TRBD1. Germline lookup yields CDR1 MNHNS and CDR2 SASEGT. CDR3 size: 13 residues. With 6 bases clipped from V and 8 bases from J, the junction kept 6 bases outside the gene matches. The CDR3: CASSRQGARGYTF. The DNA of the CDR3 is TGTGCCAGCAGCCGACAGGGGGCGAGGGGCTACACCTTC.

The sample holds a few counts of this clonotype. The chain is built from TRBV5-6 and TRBJ1-2; D is perhaps TRBD1 (5 bases). Germline V CDR1 and CDR2: SGHDT, YYEEEE. Trimming shortened V by 1 base and J by 0 bases, and 10 bases separated the two germline ends. The CDR3 length is 15 residues. CDR3 sequence: CASSLPETANYGYTF. Here the CDR3 DNA reads TGTGCCAGCAGCTTGCCAGAGACAGCTAACTATGGCTACACCTTC.